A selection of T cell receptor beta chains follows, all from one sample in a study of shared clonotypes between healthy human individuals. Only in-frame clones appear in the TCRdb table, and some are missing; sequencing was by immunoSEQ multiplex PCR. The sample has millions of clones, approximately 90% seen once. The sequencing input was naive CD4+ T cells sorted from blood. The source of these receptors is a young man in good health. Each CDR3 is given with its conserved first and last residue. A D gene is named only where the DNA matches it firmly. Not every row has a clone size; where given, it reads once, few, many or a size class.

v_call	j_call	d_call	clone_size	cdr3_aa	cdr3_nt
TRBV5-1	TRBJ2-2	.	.	CASSLVVLGNTGELFF	TGCGCCAGCAGCTTGGTAGTCCTTGGGAACACCGGGGAGCTGTTTTTT
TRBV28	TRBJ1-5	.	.	CASTTRGLYSNQPQHF	TGTGCCAGCACCACCAGAGGACTTTATAGCAATCAGCCCCAGCATTTT
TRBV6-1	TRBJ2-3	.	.	CASQPVAPSTDTQYF	TGTGCCAGCCAACCTGTAGCGCCTAGCACAGATACGCAGTATTTT
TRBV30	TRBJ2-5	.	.	CAWSVGTKQETQYF	TGTGCCTGGAGTGTAGGGACAAAACAAGAGACCCAGTACTTC
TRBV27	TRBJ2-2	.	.	CASSLYGAGAYTGELFF	TGTGCCAGCAGTTTATACGGGGCGGGGGCCTACACCGGGGAGCTGTTTTTT
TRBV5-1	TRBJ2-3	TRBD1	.	CASSPPTGISTDTQYF	TGCGCCAGCAGCCCCCCGACAGGGATCAGCACAGATACGCAGTATTTT
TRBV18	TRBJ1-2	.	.	CASSPTSTRESGYTF	TGTGCCAGCTCACCGACAAGTACCAGGGAGTCTGGCTACACCTTC
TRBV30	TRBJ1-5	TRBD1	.	CAWSVVGQGGQPQHF	TGTGCCTGGAGTGTAGTTGGACAGGGAGGGCAGCCCCAGCATTTT
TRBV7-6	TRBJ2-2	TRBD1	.	CASSPTGGTGELFF	TGTGCCAGCAGCCCTACAGGGGGCACCGGGGAGCTGTTTTTT
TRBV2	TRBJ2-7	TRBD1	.	CASSTGGGPYEQYF	TGTGCCAGCAGCACAGGGGGCGGGCCCTACGAGCAGTACTTC
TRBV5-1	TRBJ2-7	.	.	CASSWDGGSSEQYF	TGCGCCAGCAGCTGGGACGGGGGCAGTAGTGAGCAGTACTTC
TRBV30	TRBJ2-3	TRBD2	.	CAWSRAGVRGDTQYF	TGTGCCTGGAGTCGGGCGGGAGTGCGGGGAGATACGCAGTATTTT
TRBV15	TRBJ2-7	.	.	CATSRGGTSYEQYF	TGTGCCACCAGCAGAGGGGGCACATCCTACGAGCAGTACTTC
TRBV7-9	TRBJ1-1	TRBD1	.	CASSSNHRQGGNTEAFF	TGTGCCAGCAGCTCAAACCATCGACAGGGAGGGAACACTGAAGCTTTCTTT
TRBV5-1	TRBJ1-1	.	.	CASSFVLGTEAFF	TGCGCCAGCAGCTTCGTATTAGGCACTGAAGCTTTCTTT
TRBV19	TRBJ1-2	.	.	CASSIGLLNYGYTF	TGTGCCAGTAGTATAGGACTGCTTAACTATGGCTACACCTTC
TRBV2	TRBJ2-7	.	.	CASTRLGALGEQYF	TGTGCCAGCACTCGCTTGGGGGCGCTGGGCGAGCAGTACTTC
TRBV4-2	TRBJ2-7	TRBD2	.	CASSQELAATYEQYF	TGTGCCAGCAGCCAAGAGCTAGCGGCGACCTACGAGCAGTACTTC
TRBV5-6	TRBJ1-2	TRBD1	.	CASRIRQGARGYTF	TGTGCCAGCAGGATACGACAGGGGGCGCGGGGCTACACCTTC
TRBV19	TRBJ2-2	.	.	CASQPKFDRAGELFF	TGTGCCAGCCAACCAAAATTTGATAGGGCCGGGGAGCTGTTTTTT
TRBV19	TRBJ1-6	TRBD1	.	CASSIGGQKVNSPLHF	TGTGCCAGTAGTATTGGGGGACAGAAGGTAAATTCACCCCTCCACTTT
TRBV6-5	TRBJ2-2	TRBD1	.	CASTRTGSTGELFF	TGTGCCAGCACCCGGACAGGGTCCACCGGGGAGCTGTTTTTT
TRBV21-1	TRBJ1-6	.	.	CASSNPRESSYNSPLHF	TGTGCCAGCAGCAACCCGCGCGAGAGCTCCTATAATTCACCCCTCCACTTT
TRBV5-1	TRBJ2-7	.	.	CASSLVTDSLYPYEQYF	TGCGCCAGCAGCTTGGTTACCGACAGTCTATACCCCTACGAGCAGTACTTC
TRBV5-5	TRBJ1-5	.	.	CASSLAGFNSNQPQHF	TGTGCCAGCAGCTTGGCAGGCTTCAATAGCAATCAGCCCCAGCATTTT
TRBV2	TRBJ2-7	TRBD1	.	CASSGTGGGEQYF	TGTGCCAGCAGCGGAACAGGGGGCGGAGAGCAGTACTTC
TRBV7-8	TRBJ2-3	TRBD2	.	CASSLVTVAGSISSDTQYF	TGTGCCAGCAGCTTAGTCACGGTAGCGGGGTCTATTAGCTCAGATACGCAGTATTTT
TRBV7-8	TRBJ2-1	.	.	CASMPGLEREEQFF	TGTGCCAGCATGCCGGGCCTCGAACGGGAGGAGCAGTTCTTC
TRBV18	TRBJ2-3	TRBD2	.	CASSPGEGLISRQYF	TGTGCCAGCTCACCAGGGGAGGGCCTGATCTCCAGGCAGTATTTT
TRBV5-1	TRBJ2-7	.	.	CASSEGGPSYEQYF	TGCGCCAGCAGTGAGGGAGGCCCCTCCTACGAGCAGTACTTC
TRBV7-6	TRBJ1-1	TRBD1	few	CASGPGQGNTEAFF	TGTGCCAGCGGCCCGGGACAGGGAAACACTGAAGCTTTCTTT
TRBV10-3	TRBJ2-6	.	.	CAISESKLSSGANVLTF	TGTGCCATCAGTGAGTCGAAGCTTAGCTCTGGGGCCAACGTCCTGACTTTC
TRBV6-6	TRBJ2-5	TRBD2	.	CASNTGLAEGTQYF	TGTGCCAGCAATACGGGACTAGCGGAAGGGACCCAGTACTTC